This T cell receptor (beta chain) was sequenced for a study of early T cells in non-severe SARS-CoV-2 infection. Overall study context: Unpaired chains resulted from sequencing bulk RNA of unsorted whole blood. Study results and limitations: VDJdb-based matching was biased toward anti-spike CD8 responses and missed private and CD4 specificities.

Individual cDNA molecules received unique molecular identifiers during library preparation. TCRdb re-derived calls from the 5' RACE reads in MiXCR, one entry per CDR3 protein. The sample holds approximately 90,000 distinct CDR3 sequences, 11% seen once. Note on this clonotype: No antigen is known for it.

Per germline, CDR1 SGDLS and CDR2 YYNGEE. V was pared by 3 bases and J by 3 bases, with 13 bases between. CDR3 size: 14 residues. This clonotype was obtained from an adult who was a healthcare worker with PCR-confirmed SARS-CoV-2 infection or an uninfected control (not recorded which). Sequences were derived from whole blood, sampled at baseline. This chain links TRBV9 with TRBJ2-7; D not certain. CDR3 in amino acids: CASSADAGVYEQYF. In DNA form, the CDR3 reads TGTGCCAGCAGCGCGGACGCCGGAGTCTACGAGCAGTACTTC.